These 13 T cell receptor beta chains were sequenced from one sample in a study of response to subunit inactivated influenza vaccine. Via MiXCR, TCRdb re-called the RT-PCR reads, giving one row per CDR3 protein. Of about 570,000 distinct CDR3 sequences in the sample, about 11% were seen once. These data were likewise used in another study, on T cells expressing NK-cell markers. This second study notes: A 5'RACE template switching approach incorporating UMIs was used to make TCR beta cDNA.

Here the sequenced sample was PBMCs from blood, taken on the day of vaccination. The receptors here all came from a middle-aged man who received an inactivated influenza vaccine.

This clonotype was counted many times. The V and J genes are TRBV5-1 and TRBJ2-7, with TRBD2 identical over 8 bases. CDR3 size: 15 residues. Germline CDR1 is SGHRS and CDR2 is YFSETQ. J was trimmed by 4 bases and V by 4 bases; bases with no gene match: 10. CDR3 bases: TGCGCCAGCAGCACCCACGGAGCGGGAGTATACGAGCAGTACTTC. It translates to CASSTHGAGVYEQYF.

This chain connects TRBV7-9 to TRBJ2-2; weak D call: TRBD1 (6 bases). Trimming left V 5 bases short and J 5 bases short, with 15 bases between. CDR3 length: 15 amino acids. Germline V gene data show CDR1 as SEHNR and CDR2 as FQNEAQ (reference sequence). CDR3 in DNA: TGTGCCAGCAGCGCGCCAGGGGATTGGACCGGGGAGCTGTTTTTT. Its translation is CASSAPGDWTGELFF.

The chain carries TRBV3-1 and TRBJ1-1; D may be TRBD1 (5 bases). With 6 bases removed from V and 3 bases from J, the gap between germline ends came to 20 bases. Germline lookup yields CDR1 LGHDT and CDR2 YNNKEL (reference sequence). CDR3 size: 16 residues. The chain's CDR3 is CASRARQQAVDTEAFF. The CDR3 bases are TGTGCCAGCAGGGCTCGGCAACAGGCAGTGGACACTGAAGCTTTCTTT.

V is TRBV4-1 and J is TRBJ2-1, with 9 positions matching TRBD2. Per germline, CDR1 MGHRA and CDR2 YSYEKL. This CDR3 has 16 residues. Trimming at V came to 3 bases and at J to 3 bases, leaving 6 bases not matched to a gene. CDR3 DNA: TGCGCCAGCAGCCACGAGACTAGCGGTTTCTACAATGAGCAGTTCTTC. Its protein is CASSHETSGFYNEQFF.

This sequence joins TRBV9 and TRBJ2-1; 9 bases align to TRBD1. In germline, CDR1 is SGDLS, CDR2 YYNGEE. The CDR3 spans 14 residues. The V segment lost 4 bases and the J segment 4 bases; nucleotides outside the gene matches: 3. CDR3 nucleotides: TGTGCCAGCAGCAGGGACAGGGAATACAATGAGCAGTTCTTC. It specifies CASSRDREYNEQFF.

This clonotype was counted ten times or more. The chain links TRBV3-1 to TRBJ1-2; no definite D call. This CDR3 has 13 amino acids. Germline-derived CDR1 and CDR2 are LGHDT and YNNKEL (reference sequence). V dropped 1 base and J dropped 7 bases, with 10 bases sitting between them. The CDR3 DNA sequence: TGTGCCAGCAGCCAAGGCTTGTTGGGTGGCTACACCTTC. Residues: CASSQGLLGGYTF.

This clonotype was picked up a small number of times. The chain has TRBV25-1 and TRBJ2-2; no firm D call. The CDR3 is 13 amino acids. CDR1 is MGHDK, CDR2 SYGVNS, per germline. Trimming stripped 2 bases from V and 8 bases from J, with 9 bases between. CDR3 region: CASSETLRGELFF. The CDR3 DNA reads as TGTGCCAGCAGTGAAACGCTTCGGGGGGAGCTGTTTTTT.

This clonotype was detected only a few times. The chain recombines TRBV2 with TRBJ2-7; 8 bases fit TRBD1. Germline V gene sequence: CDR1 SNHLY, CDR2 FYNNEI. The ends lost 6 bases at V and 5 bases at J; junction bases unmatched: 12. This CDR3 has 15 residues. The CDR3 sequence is CASRPGQGGSHEQYF. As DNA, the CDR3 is TGTGCCAGCAGACCTGGACAGGGTGGATCCCACGAGCAGTACTTC.

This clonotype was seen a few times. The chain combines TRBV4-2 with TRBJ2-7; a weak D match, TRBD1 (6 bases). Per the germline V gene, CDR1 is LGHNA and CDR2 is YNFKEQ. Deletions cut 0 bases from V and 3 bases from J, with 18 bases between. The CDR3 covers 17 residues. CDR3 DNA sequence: TGTGCCAGCAGCCAAGATAGTGCCGGGACACAGATCTACGAGCAGTACTTC. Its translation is CASSQDSAGTQIYEQYF.

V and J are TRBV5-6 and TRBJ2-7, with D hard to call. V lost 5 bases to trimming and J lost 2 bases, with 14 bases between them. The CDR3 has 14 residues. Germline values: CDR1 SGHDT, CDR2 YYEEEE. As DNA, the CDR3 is TGTGCCAGCAGTACAGTACACTCCACCTACGAGCAGTACTTC. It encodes CASSTVHSTYEQYF.

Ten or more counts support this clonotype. The CDR3 loop is CASSTGPGASYEQYF. The CDR3 coding sequence is TGTGCCAGCAGTACAGGACCAGGGGCAAGCTACGAGCAGTACTTC. The chain employs TRBV11-2 and TRBJ2-7; TRBD1 is a possible D gene (6 bases). The CDR3 contains 15 residues. Trimming shortened V by 6 bases and J by 3 bases, and 18 bases separated the two germline ends. The germline V gene has CDR1 SGHAT and CDR2 FQNNGV.

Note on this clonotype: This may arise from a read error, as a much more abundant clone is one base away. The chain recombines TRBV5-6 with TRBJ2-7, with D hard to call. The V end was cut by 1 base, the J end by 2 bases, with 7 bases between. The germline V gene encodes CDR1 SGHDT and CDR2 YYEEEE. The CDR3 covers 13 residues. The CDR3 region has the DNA TGTGCCAGCAGCTTGTCGGTTACCTACGAGCAGTACTTC. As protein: CASSLSVTYEQYF.

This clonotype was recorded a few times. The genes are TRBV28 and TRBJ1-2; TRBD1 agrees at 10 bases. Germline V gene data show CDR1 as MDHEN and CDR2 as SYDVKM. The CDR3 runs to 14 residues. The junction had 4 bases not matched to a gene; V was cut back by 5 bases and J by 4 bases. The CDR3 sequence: CASSRGQGRYGYTF. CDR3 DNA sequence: TGTGCCAGCAGTCGGGGACAGGGGCGCTATGGCTACACCTTC.